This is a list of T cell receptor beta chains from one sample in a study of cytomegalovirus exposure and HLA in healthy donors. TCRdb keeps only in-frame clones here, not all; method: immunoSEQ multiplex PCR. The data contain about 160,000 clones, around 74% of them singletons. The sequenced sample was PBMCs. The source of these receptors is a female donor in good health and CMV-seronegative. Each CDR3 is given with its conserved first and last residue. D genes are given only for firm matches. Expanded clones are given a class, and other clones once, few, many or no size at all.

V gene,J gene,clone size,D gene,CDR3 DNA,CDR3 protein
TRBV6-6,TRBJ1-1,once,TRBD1,TGTGCCAGCAGTTCGGGACAGGGGAACACTGAAGCTTTCTTT,CASSSGQGNTEAFF
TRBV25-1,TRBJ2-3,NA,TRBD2,TGTGCCAGCGCTACTAGCGGGGGGCCGTCGACTAGCACAGATACGCAGTATTTT,CASATSGGPSTSTDTQYF
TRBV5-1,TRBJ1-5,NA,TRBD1,TGCGCCAGCAGCACAGGGACAGGGGATCAGCCCCAGCATTTT,CASSTGTGDQPQHF
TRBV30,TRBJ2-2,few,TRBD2,TGTGCCTGGAGTAAGCTAGCGGGCGCGAACACCGGGGAGCTGTTTTTT,CAWSKLAGANTGELFF
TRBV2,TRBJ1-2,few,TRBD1,TGTGCCAGCAGTGAATCTCTGACAGGGACGGGCTATGGCTACACCTTC,CASSESLTGTGYGYTF
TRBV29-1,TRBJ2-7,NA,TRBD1,TGCAGCGTTGAAACCCTTGGACAGGCCACCGCCGAGCAGTACTTC,CSVETLGQATAEQYF
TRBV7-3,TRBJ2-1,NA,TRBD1,TGTGCCAGCAGCTCAGACAGGGGAGCTTACAATGAGCAGTTCTTC,CASSSDRGAYNEQFF
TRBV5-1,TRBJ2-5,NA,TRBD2,TGCGCCAGCCTTGACTTCACTAGCGGGAGTGGTAAAGAGACCCAGTACTTC,CASLDFTSGSGKETQYF
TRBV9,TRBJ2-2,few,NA,TGTGCCAGCAGCGCGACTAGAGAAAGCACCGGGGAGCTGTTTTTT,CASSATRESTGELFF
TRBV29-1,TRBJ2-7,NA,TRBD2,TGCAGCGTTACGACTAGCGGGAGGTCCATCCTCTCCTACGAGCAGTACTTC,CSVTTSGRSILSYEQYF
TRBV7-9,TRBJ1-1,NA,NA,TGTGCCAGCAGCTTACTCGCATCGGGGACTGAAGCTTTCTTT,CASSLLASGTEAFF
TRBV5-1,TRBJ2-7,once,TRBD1,TGCGCCAGCAGCTTGGGGGGGACAGGGGTGTCCTACGAGCAGTACTTC,CASSLGGTGVSYEQYF
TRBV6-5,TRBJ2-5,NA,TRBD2,TGTGCCAGCACCATCCTGAGCGGGGGGCAAGAGACCCAGTACTTC,CASTILSGGQETQYF
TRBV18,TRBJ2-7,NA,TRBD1,TGTGCCAGCTCTCCGGGACAGGGGACCTACGAGCAGTACTTC,CASSPGQGTYEQYF
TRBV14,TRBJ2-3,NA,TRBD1,TGTGCCAGCAGCCAACGTAAGGGGGCGTACGTGGCAGATACGCAGTATTTT,CASSQRKGAYVADTQYF
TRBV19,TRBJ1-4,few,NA,TGTGCCAGTAGTGGTGGCCTCGCAGATTGGGAAAAACTGTTTTTT,CASSGGLADWEKLFF
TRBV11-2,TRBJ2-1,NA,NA,TGTGCCAGCAGCTTATTCGGTCTAGCCACCTACAATGAGCAGTTCTTC,CASSLFGLATYNEQFF
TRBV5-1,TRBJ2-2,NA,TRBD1,TGCGCCAGCAGCTTGGTACCCGGGACAGTGAACACCGGGGAGCTGTTTTTT,CASSLVPGTVNTGELFF
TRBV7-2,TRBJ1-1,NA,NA,TGTGCCAGCAGCTTCCCCGCGGGATACACTGAAGCTTTCTTT,CASSFPAGYTEAFF
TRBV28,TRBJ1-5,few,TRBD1,TGTGCCAGCAGTTCCCCGGGACAGGCGGTTCAGCCCCAGCATTTT,CASSSPGQAVQPQHF
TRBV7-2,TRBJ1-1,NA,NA,TGTGCCAGCAGCTTAGTGGCAGGGTCGAACACTGAAGCTTTCTTT,CASSLVAGSNTEAFF
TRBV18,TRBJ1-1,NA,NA,TGTGCCAGCTCAGAAGGGGTGGACACTGAAGCTTTCTTT,CASSEGVDTEAFF
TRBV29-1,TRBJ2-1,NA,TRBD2,TGCAGCGAACGACTAGCGGGGCCCGGCGGGGATGAGCAGTTCTTC,CSERLAGPGGDEQFF
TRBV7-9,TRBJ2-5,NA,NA,TGTGCCAGCAGTCTTGGACAGAGCCCACAAGAGACCCAGTACTTC,CASSLGQSPQETQYF
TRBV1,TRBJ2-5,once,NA,TGCACCAGCAGCCTCGGGACAGGGGGTGATCGAGAGACCCAGTACTTC,CTSSLGTGGDRETQYF
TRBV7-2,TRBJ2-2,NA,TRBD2,TGTGCCAGCAGCTTTAGCGGGGCGGGGTCCACCGGGGAGCTGTTTTTT,CASSFSGAGSTGELFF
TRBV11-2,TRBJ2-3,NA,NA,TGTGCCAGCAGCCTTGCTTACGGGTTGACGCAGTATTTT,CASSLAYGLTQYF
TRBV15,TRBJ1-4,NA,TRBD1,TGTGCCACCAGCAGGAGGACAGGGGGACGGGAAAAACTGTTTTTT,CATSRRTGGREKLFF
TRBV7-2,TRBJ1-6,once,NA,TGTGCCAGCAGCCGTAATTCACCCCTCCACTTT,CASSRNSPLHF
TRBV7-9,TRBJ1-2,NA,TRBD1,TGTGCCAGCAGAGGTCGTACAGGGGGTCGTGGCTACACCTTC,CASRGRTGGRGYTF
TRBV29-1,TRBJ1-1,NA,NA,TGCAGCGTTTCGGGGACTGAAGCTTTCTTT,CSVSGTEAFF
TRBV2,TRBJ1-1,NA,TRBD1,TGTGCCAGCAGTCGGGACAGGGTGGGGAACACTGAAGCTTTCTTT,CASSRDRVGNTEAFF
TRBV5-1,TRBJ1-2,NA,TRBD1,TGCGCCAGCAGCTCCGGACAGGGGAGGTATGGCTACACCTTC,CASSSGQGRYGYTF
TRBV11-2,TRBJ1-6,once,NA,TGTGCCAGCAGCCCCGAACTCCCCCAAGGCAGGTCACCCCTCCACTTT,CASSPELPQGRSPLHF
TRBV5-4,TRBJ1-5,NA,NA,TGTGCCAGCAGCTTGTCGGGCACAGGGAATCAGCCCCAGCATTTT,CASSLSGTGNQPQHF
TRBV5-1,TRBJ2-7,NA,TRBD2,TGCGCCAGCAGCTTGCTAGCGGGGGGCTCCTACGAGCAGTACTTC,CASSLLAGGSYEQYF
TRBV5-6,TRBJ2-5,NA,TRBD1,TGTGCCAGCAGCTTTGACCAGGGGGTGGGGGAGACCCAGTACTTC,CASSFDQGVGETQYF
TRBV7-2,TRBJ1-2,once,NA,TGTGCCAGCAGCTCCCAGCGGGGGGGAGGATATGGCTACACCTTC,CASSSQRGGGYGYTF
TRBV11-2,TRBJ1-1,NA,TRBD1,TGTGCCAGCAGCTCGACCGGGACAGGGGGTGTAATGAACACTGAAGCTTTCTTT,CASSSTGTGGVMNTEAFF
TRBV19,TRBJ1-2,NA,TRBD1,TGTGCCAGTAGGCCGGGACAGAGGGAAGGTTATGGCTACACCTTC,CASRPGQREGYGYTF
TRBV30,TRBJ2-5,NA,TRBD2,TGTGCCTGGAGTTCCGGGACTAGCGTGAACTTC,CAWSSGTSVNF
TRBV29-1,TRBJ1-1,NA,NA,TGCAGCGTGCGTAAGGGAGCTATGAACACTGAAGCTTTCTTT,CSVRKGAMNTEAFF
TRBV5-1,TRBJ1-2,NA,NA,TGCGCCAGCAGCTTTCCAGGGGAAGAGGTCTATGGCTACACCTTC,CASSFPGEEVYGYTF
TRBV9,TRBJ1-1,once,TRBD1,TGTGCCAGCAGCTCACGGGACAGCATGAACACTGAAGCTTTCTTT,CASSSRDSMNTEAFF
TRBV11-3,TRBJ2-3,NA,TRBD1,TGTGCCAGCAGCCTAGGACAGGGGTATAGCACAGATACGCAGTATTTT,CASSLGQGYSTDTQYF
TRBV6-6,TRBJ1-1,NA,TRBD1,TGTGCCAGCAGTTACCCGACAGGGGTGAACACTGAAGCTTTCTTT,CASSYPTGVNTEAFF
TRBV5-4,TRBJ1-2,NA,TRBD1,TGTGCCAGCAGCGGGGACAGGTCACGCTTTACCGAAGATGGCTACACCTTC,CASSGDRSRFTEDGYTF
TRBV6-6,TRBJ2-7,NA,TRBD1,TGTGCCAGCAGTTACTCAAGGACAGGGTACGAGCAGTACTTC,CASSYSRTGYEQYF